What follows are 4 T cell receptor beta chains derived from one specimen sequenced in a study of T cell responses to AZD1222 COVID-19 vaccine. Measured with immunoSEQ multiplex PCR; TCRdb has only the in-frame clones, and not every one. The table lists about 50,000 clones, 70% to 90% of them singletons. Here the sequenced sample was peripheral blood, taken on day 0 of AZD1222 vaccination. The receptors were sampled from an adult in good health.

The CDR3 loop reads CASSQDSGRVESPLHF. CDR3 nucleotides: TGTGCCAGCAGCCAAGATTCTGGGAGGGTGGAATCACCCCTCCACTTT. This sequence joins TRBV4-2 and TRBJ1-6; D unclear. The CDR3 spans 16 residues. V lost 0 bases, J lost 10 bases, and 16 bases lay in between. In germline, CDR1 is LGHNA, CDR2 YNFKEQ.

The chain carries TRBV4-1 and TRBJ1-5; TRBD1 agrees at 9 bases. Germline values: CDR1 MGHRA, CDR2 YSYEKL. J gave up 3 bases and V 2 bases, and 2 bases lay outside the gene matches. The CDR3 is 15 amino acids. The CDR3 coding sequence is TGCGCCAGCAGCCAAAGACAGGGGGACAATCAGCCCCAGCATTTT. It encodes CASSQRQGDNQPQHF.

The chain recombines TRBV5-6 with TRBJ2-3, with D possibly being TRBD2 (5 bases). The CDR3 is made up of 13 amino acids. Germline CDR1 and CDR2: SGHDT and YYEEEE. The V gene lost 0 bases and the J gene lost 4 bases, with 6 bases spanning the gap. Here the CDR3 DNA reads TGTGCCAGCAGCTTGGCGGAGGCAGATACGCAGTATTTT. It yields the protein CASSLAEADTQYF.

The CDR3 coding sequence is TGTGCCACCTCCATAGCGGGGGGTGAGACCCAGTACTTC. Translating gives CATSIAGGETQYF. V and J are TRBV10-3 and TRBJ2-5, with 10 nucleotides matching TRBD2. The germline CDR1 and CDR2 sequences are ENHRY and SYGVKD. The CDR3 loop spans 13 amino acids. With V trimmed by 10 bases and J by 5 bases, 7 bases remained unmatched.